This TCR beta chain was identified during a study of cytomegalovirus exposure and HLA in healthy donors. Concerning this clone itself: The target antigen is unknown.

The CDR3 contains 15 residues. CDR1 is SGHTA and CDR2 is FQGNSA in the germline V gene. The germline V and J ends were trimmed by 0 bases and 5 bases, with 12 bases remaining between them. The PCR used 60 Vbeta and 13 Jbeta primers. Generated by immunoSEQ multiplex PCR, the TCRdb table keeps only in-frame clones and is missing some. The sample holds roughly 150,000 clones, around 75% seen once. Study-level findings and limits: Reports described diagnosis of cytomegalovirus status by the classifier as highly specific and sensitive. The productive fraction for most TCR beta V segments was about 87% or about 30% in an earlier analysis.

Sequences were obtained from PBMCs. The clonotype originates from a male donor in good health and CMV-seronegative. The chain links TRBV7-2 to TRBJ2-3; D is possibly TRBD2 (7 bases). CDR3 protein: CASSLATGGGDTQYF. CDR3 coding DNA: TGTGCCAGCAGCTTAGCGACGGGGGGCGGAGATACGCAGTATTTT.